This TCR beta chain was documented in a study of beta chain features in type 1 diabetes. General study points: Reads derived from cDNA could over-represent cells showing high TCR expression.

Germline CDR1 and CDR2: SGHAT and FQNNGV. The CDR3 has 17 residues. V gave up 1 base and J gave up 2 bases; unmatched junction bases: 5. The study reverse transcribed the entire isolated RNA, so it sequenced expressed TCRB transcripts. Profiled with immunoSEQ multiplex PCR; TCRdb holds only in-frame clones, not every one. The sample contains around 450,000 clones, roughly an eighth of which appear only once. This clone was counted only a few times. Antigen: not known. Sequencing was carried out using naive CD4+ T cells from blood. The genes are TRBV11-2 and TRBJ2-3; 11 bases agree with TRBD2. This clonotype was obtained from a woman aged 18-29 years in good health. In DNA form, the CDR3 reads TGTGCCAGCAGCTTAGGCCTGGGACTAGCGGTCACAGATACGCAGTATTTT. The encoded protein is CASSLGLGLAVTDTQYF.